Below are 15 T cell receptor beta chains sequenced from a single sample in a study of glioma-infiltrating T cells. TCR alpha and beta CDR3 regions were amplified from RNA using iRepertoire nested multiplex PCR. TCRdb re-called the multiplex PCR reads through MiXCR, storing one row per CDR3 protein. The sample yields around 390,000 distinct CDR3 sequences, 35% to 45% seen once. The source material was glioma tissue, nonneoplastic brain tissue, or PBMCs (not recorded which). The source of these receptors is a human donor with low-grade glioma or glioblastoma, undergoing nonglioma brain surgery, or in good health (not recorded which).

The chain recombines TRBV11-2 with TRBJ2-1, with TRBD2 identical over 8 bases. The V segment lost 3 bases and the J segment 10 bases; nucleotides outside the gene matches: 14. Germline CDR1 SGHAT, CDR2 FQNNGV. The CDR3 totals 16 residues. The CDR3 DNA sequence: TGTGCCAGCAGCTTTTTAGCGGGAAATAACCCAGGGGAGCAGTTCTTC. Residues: CASSFLAGNNPGEQFF. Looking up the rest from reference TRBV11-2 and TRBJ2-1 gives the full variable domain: EAGVAQSPRYKIIEKRQSVAFWCNPISGHATLYWYQQILGQGPKLLIQFQNNGVVDDSQLPKDRFSAERLKGVDSTLKIQPAKLEDSAVYLCASSFLAGNNPGEQFFGPGTRLTVL.

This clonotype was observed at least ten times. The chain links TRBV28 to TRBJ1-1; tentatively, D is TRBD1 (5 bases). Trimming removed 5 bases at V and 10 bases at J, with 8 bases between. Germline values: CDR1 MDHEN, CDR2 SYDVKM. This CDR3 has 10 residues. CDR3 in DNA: TGTGCCAGCAGTGACAGAGGAGCTTTCTTT. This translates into CASSDRGAFF.

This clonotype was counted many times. The CDR3 reads CASTFDRGNTEAFF. The CDR3 DNA follows: TGTGCCAGCACTTTCGACAGGGGGAACACTGAAGCTTTCTTT. The gene calls are TRBV6-2 or TRBV6-3 and TRBJ1-1; TRBD1 agrees at 8 bases. Losses at the gene ends were 7 bases for V and 1 base for J; bases not matched to a gene: 5. The CDR3 runs to 14 residues. The germline CDR1 and CDR2 sequences are MNHEY and SVGEGT.

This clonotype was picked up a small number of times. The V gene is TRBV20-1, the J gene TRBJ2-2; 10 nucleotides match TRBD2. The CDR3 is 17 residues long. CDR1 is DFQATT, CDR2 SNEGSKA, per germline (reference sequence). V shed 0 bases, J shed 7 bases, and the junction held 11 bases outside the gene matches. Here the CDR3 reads CSARDPASGSMVGELFF. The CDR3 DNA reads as TGCAGTGCTAGAGATCCGGCTAGCGGGAGTATGGTCGGGGAGCTGTTTTTT.

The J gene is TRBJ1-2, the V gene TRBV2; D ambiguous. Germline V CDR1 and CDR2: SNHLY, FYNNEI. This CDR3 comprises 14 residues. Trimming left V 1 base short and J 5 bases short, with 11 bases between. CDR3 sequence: CASSEEVHGYGYTF. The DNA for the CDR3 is TGTGCCAGCAGTGAAGAGGTACACGGGTATGGCTACACCTTC.

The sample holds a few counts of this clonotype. The CDR3 DNA reads as TGTGCCAGCAGCCCTAGACAGGGTGATGGCTACACCTTC. As protein: CASSPRQGDGYTF. The chain is built from TRBV7-9 and TRBJ1-2, with 7 bases that match TRBD1. V shed 5 bases, J shed 6 bases, and the junction held 6 bases outside the gene matches. Germline CDR1 is SEHNR and CDR2 is FQNEAQ (reference sequence). The length of the CDR3 is 13 residues.

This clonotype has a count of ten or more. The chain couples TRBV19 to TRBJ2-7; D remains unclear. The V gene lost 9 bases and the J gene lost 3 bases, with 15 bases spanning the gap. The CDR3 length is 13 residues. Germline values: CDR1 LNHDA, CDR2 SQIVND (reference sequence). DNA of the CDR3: TGTGCCAGCGCCAGGACGGGTCGCTACGAGCAGTACTTC. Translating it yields CASARTGRYEQYF.

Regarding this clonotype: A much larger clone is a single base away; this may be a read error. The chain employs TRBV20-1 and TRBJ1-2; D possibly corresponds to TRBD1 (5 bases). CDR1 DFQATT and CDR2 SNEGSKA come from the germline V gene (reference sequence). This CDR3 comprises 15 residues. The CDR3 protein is CSARAINQGSAGYNF. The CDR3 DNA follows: TGCAGTGCTAGAGCCATTAACCAGGGTTCCGCTGGCTACAACTTC.

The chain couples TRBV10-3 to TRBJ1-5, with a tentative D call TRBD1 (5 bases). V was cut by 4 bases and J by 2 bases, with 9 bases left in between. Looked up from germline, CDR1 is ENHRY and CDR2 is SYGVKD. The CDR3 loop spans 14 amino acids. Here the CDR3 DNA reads TGTGCCATCAGTGTCAGGGAGGGCAATCAGCCCCAGCATTTT. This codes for CAISVREGNQPQHF.

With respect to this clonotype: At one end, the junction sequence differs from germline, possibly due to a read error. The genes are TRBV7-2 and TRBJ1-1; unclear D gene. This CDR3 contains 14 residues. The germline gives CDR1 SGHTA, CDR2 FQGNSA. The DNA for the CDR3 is TGCGCCAGCAGCGAAGAAAACATGAACACTGAAGCTTTCTTT. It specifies CASSEENMNTEAFF. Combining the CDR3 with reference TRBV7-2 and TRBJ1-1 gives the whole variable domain GAGVSQSPSNKVTEKGKDVELRCDPISGHTALYWYRQSLGQGLEFLIYFQGNSAPDKSGLPSDRFSAERTGGSVSTLTIQRTQQEDSAVYLCASSEENMNTEAFFGQGTRLTVV.

In nucleotides, the CDR3 is TGTGCCAGCAGTTCTCCGGGACAGGGATATGAAAAACTGTTTTTT. This translates into CASSSPGQGYEKLFF. The chain joins TRBV27 to TRBJ1-4; TRBD1 matches at 9 bases. The junction had 6 bases not matched to a gene; V was cut back by 4 bases and J by 6 bases. Per germline, CDR1 MNHEY and CDR2 SMNVEV (reference sequence). This CDR3 region has 15 residues.

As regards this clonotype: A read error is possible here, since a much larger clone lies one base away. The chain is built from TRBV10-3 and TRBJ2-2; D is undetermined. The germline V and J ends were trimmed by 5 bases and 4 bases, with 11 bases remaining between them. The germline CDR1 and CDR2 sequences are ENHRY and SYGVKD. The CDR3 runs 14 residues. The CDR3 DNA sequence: TGTGCCATCAGTTACTCACTACTCACCGGGGAGCTGTTTTTT. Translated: CAISYSLLTGELFF.

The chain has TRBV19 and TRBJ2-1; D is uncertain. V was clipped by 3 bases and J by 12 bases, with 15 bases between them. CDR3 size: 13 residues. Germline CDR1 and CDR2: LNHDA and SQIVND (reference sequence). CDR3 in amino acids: CASSIKRHAAQFF. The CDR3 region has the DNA TGTGCCAGTAGTATTAAAAGGCACGCTGCGCAGTTCTTC.

CDR3 coding DNA: TGCGCCAGCAGAGATTCCGGAGGGAGCTCGGGAGAGACCCAGTACTTC. Amino acid sequence: CASRDSGGSSGETQYF. The chain is built from TRBV4-1 and TRBJ2-5; tentative D call: TRBD2 (6 bases). Germline V gives CDR1 MGHRA, CDR2 YSYEKL. The V end was cut by 6 bases, the J end by 4 bases, with 21 bases between. The CDR3 totals 16 residues.

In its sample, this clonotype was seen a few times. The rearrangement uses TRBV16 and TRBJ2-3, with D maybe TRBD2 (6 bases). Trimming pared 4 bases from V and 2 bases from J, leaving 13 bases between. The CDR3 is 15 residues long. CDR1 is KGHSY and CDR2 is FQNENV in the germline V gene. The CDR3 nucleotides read TGTGCCAGCAGCCGGCTAGCGCAAAACACAGATACGCAGTATTTT. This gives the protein CASSRLAQNTDTQYF.